The TCR beta chain described here comes from a study of T cell repertoires in cytomegalovirus infection. This clonotype was recorded a few times. Its antigen remains unknown. The CDR3 has 13 residues. Per germline, CDR1 SEHNR and CDR2 FQNEAQ (reference sequence). V lost 1 base and J lost 5, with 6 bases in between. TCRdb used MiXCR to reprocess the reads, holding one entry per CDR3 protein. Of a few hundred thousand distinct CDR3 sequences listed, around 25% were seen once; the top ten hold 13%. Whole-study results and caveats: Cumulative public TCR beta family frequency identified carriers of CMV plus the relevant HLA. Dominating the ex vivo response were HLA-C-restricted CMV-specific TCR beta clonotypes.

The chain uses TRBV7-9 and TRBJ1-5; D ambiguous. This TCR was recovered from a human donor in good health (CMV status not recorded). Some clones in this sample may be carry-over from other donors' samples. The source material was cultured PBMCs, sampled from culture after CMV antigen stimulation. CDR3 region: CASSLGQDQPQHF. The CDR3 region has the DNA TGTGCCAGCAGCTTAGGGCAGGATCAGCCCCAGCATTTT.